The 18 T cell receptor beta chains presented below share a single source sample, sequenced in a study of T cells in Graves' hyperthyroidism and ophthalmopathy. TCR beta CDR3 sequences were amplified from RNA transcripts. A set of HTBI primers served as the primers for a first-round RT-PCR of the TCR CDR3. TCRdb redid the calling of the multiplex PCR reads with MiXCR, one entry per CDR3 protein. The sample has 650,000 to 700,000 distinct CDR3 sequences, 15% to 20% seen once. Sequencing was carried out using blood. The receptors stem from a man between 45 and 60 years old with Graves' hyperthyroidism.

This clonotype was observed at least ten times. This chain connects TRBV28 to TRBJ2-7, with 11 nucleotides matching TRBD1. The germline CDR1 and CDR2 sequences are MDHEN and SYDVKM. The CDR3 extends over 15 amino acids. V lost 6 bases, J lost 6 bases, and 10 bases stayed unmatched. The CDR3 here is CASRGQGAAAGEQYF. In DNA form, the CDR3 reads TGTGCCAGCAGAGGACAGGGGGCAGCCGCGGGCGAGCAGTACTTC.

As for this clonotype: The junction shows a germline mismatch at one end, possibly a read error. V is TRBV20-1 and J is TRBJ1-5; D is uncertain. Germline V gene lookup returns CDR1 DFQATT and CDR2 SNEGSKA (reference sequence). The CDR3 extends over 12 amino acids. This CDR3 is CNARVGFGPQHF. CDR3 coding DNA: TGCAATGCTAGAGTGGGGTTCGGGCCCCAGCATTTT.

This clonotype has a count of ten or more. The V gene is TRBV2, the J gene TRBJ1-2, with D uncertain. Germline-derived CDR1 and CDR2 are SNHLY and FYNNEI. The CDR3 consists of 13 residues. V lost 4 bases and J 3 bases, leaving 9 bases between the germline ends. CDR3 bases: TGTGCCAGCAGTGTTAAGGCGGACTATGGCTACACCTTC. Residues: CASSVKADYGYTF.

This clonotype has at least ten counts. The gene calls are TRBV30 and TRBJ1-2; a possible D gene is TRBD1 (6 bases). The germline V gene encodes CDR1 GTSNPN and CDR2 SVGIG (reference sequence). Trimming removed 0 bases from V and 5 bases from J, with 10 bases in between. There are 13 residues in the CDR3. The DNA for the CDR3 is TGTGCCTGGAGTGTACAGGGAATATATGGCTACACCTTC. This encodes CAWSVQGIYGYTF.

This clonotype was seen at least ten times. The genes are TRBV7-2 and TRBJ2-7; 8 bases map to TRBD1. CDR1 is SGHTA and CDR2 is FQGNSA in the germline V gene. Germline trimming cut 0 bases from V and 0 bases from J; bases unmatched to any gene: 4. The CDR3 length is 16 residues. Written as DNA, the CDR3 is TGTGCCAGCAGCTTAGCCGGGACAGGCAACTCCTACGAGCAGTACTTC. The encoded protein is CASSLAGTGNSYEQYF.

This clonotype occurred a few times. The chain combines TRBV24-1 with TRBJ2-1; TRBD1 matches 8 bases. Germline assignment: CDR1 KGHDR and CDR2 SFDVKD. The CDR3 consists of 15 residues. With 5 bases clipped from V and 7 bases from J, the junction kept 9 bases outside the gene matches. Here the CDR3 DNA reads TGTGCCACCAGTGGGACAGGGAAGAAGGGAAATGAGCAGTTCTTC. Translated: CATSGTGKKGNEQFF.

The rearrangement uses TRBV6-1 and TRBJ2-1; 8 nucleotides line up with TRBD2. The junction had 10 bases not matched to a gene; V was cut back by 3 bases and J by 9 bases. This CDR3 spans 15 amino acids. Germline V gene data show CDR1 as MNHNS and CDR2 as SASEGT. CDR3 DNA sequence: TGTGCCAGCAGTGACAGGAGCGGGAGCGCGAGTGAGCAGTTCTTC. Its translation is CASSDRSGSASEQFF.

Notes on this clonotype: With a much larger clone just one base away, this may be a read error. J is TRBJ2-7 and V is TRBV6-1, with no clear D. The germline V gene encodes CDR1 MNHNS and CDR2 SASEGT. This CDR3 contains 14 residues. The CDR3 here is CAKFGNANSYERYF. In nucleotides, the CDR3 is TGTGCCAAGTTTGGGAACGCCAACTCCTACGAGCGGTACTTC.

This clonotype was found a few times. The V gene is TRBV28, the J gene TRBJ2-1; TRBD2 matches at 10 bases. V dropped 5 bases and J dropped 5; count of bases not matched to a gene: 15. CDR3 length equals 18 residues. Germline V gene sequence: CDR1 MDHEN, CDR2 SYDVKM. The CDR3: CASSQNPQAGGPNNEQFF. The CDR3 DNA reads TGTGCCAGCAGTCAGAATCCTCAAGCGGGAGGGCCGAACAATGAGCAGTTCTTC. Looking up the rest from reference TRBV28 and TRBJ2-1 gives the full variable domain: DVKVTQSSRYLVKRTGEKVFLECVQDMDHENMFWYRQDPGLGLRLIYFSYDVKMKEKGDIPEGYSVSREKKERFSLILESASTNQTSMYLCASSQNPQAGGPNNEQFFGPGTRLTVL.

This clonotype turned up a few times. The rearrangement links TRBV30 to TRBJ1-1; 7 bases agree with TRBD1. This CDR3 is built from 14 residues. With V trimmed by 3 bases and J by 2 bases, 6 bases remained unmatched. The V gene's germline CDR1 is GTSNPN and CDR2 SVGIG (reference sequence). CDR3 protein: CAWSFGTVNTEAFF. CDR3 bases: TGTGCCTGGAGCTTCGGGACAGTAAACACTGAAGCTTTCTTT.

This CDR3 is CASSVEDGYSYNEQFF. For the CDR3, the DNA is TGTGCCAGCAGCGTGGAGGACGGGTACTCCTACAATGAGCAGTTCTTC. The chain is built from TRBV9 and TRBJ2-1, with a possible D match to TRBD2 (5 bases). The V end was cut by 2 bases, the J end by 0 bases, with 12 bases between. The CDR3 totals 16 residues. In germline, CDR1 is SGDLS, CDR2 YYNGEE.

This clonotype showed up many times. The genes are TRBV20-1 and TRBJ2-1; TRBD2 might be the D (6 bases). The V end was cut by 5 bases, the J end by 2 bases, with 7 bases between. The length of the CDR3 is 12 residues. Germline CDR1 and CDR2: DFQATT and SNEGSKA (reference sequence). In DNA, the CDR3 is TGCAGTGCTGGGGAGGCCTACAATGAGCAGTTCTTC. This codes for CSAGEAYNEQFF.

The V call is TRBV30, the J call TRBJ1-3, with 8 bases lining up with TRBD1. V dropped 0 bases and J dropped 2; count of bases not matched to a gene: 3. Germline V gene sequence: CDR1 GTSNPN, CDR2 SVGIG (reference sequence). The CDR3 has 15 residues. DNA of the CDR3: TGTGCCTGGAGTGTCACAGGGGGGCCTGGAAACACCATATATTTT. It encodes CAWSVTGGPGNTIYF.

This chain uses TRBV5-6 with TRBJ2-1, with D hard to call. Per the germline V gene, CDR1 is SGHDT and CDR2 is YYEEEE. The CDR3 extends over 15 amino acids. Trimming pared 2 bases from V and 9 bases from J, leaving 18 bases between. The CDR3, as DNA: TGTGCCAGCAGCTTATTTAGCATGTTATTAGGTGAGCAGTTCTTC. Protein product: CASSLFSMLLGEQFF.

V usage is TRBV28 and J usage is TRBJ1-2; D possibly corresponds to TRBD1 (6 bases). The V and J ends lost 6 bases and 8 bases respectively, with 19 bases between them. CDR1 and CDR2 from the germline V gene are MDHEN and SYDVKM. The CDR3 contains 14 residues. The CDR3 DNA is TGTGCCAGCAGCCCGGGCGGGGGGCTGGGGGGCTACACCTTC. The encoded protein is CASSPGGGLGGYTF.

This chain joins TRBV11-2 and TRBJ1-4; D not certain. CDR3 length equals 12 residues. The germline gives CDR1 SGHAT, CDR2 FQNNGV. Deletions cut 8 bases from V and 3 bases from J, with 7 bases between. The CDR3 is CASSRANEKLFF. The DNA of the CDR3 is TGTGCCAGCTCCCGGGCTAATGAAAAACTGTTTTTT. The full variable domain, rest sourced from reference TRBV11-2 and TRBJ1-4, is EAGVAQSPRYKIIEKRQSVAFWCNPISGHATLYWYQQILGQGPKLLIQFQNNGVVDDSQLPKDRFSAERLKGVDSTLKIQPAKLEDSAVYLCASSRANEKLFFGSGTQLSVL.

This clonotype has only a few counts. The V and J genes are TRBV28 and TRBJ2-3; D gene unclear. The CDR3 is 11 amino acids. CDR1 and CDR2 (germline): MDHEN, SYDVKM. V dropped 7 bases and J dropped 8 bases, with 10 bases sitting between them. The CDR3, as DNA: TGTGCCAGCACAGCCCCGGGTACGCAGTATTTT. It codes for CASTAPGTQYF.

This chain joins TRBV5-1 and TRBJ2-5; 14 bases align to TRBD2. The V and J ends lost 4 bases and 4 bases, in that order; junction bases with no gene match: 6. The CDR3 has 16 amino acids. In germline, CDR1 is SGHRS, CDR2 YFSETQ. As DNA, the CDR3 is TGCGCCAGCAGCCTAACGGGACTAGCGGGAGTAGAGACCCAGTACTTC. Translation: CASSLTGLAGVETQYF.